This TCR beta chain was recorded in a study of post-analysis software for immune sequencing data. For this clonotype: Its antigen is as yet unknown.

Regarding the study as a whole: Diversity measured as normalized Chao1 was significantly lower in multiple sclerosis patients than in controls.

TCR beta cDNA libraries included unique molecular identifiers. Each CDR3 protein is one row after TCRdb ran MiXCR on the PCR reads. The sample consists of a few hundred thousand distinct CDR3 sequences, approximately 38% of them appearing once. Sequencing used blood. The receptor's source is a girl aged 10 to 17 with multiple sclerosis.

For the CDR3, the DNA is TGCAGTGCTAGAGGGACAGGGGGCAATGAGCAGTTCTTC. Protein product: CSARGTGGNEQFF. This chain links TRBV20-1 with TRBJ2-1; 10 bases are a match to TRBD1. CDR3 size: 13 residues. CDR1 and CDR2 (germline): DFQATT, SNEGSKA (reference sequence). The J segment lost 6 bases and the V segment lost 1 base, leaving 0 bases of the junction unmatched.